Listed below are T cell receptor beta chains from one sample, sequenced in a study of shared clonotypes between healthy human individuals. Clones were sequenced by immunoSEQ multiplex PCR, and TCRdb holds only the in-frame ones, with some missing. Here the sample spans about 1.5 million clones, approximately 98% being singletons. The sequencing sample was made of naive CD4+ T cells sorted from blood. All receptors come from a man younger than 45 in good health. Both conserved end residues are part of each CDR3. A D gene is named only where the DNA matches it firmly. Clone size is not always given. Where it is, it says once, few, many or a class for expanded clones.

d_gene	v_gene	j_gene	abundance	CDR3aa	CDR3nt
TRBD2	TRBV27	TRBJ2-7	.	CASSFSAKREGLEQYF	TGTGCCAGCAGTTTCTCCGCCAAGCGGGAGGGCCTCGAGCAGTACTTC
.	TRBV9	TRBJ2-1	few	CASSVQSYNEQFF	TGTGCCAGCAGCGTACAGAGCTACAATGAGCAGTTCTTC
TRBD1	TRBV6-1	TRBJ2-7	.	CASSLGQGGYEQYF	TGTGCCAGCAGTCTGGGACAGGGGGGATACGAGCAGTACTTC
.	TRBV20-1	TRBJ2-7	.	CSADHEQYF	TGCAGTGCTGACCACGAGCAGTACTTC
.	TRBV5-1	TRBJ2-2	.	CASSLDPNTGELFF	TGCGCCAGCAGCTTGGACCCGAACACCGGGGAGCTGTTTTTT
.	TRBV5-4	TRBJ2-2	.	CASSSISGELFF	TGTGCCAGCAGCTCTATTTCCGGGGAGCTGTTTTTT
TRBD2	TRBV7-2	TRBJ2-3	.	CASSQLRGTSGNTDTQYF	TGTGCCAGCAGCCAGCTACGAGGGACTAGCGGTAACACAGATACGCAGTATTTT
.	TRBV5-5	TRBJ2-2	.	CASSLLQGYTGELFF	TGTGCCAGCAGCTTGCTCCAGGGATACACCGGGGAGCTGTTTTTT
.	TRBV4-3	TRBJ2-5	.	CASSQGQEETQYF	TGCGCCAGCAGCCAAGGTCAGGAAGAGACCCAGTACTTC
TRBD1	TRBV2	TRBJ1-2	.	CASRFTGDLGYTF	TGTGCCAGCCGATTTACAGGGGATCTTGGCTACACCTTC
TRBD1	TRBV13	TRBJ2-7	.	CASSFIGNRGLNEQYF	TGTGCCAGCAGCTTTATCGGTAACAGGGGGCTGAACGAGCAGTACTTC
.	TRBV2	TRBJ2-7	.	CASRVVPYEQYF	TGTGCCAGCCGCGTGGTTCCCTACGAGCAGTACTTC
TRBD1	TRBV12-5	TRBJ2-2	.	CASGPQGARGTGELFF	TGTGCTAGTGGTCCGCAGGGGGCAAGGGGGACCGGGGAGCTGTTTTTT
.	TRBV6-4	TRBJ2-1	.	CASSGEFETQQFF	TGTGCCAGCAGTGGGGAGTTCGAGACTCAGCAGTTCTTC
.	TRBV7-2	TRBJ2-7	.	CASSRDATYEQYF	TGTGCCAGCAGCAGGGACGCAACCTACGAGCAGTACTTC
TRBD2	TRBV19	TRBJ2-3	.	CACRGPGGASTDTQYF	TGTGCCTGCCGGGGACCGGGAGGGGCTAGCACAGATACGCAGTATTTT
TRBD2	TRBV2	TRBJ2-7	.	CASVPGLSAYEQYF	TGTGCCAGTGTCCCGGGACTATCGGCCTACGAGCAGTACTTC
TRBD2	TRBV5-4	TRBJ2-2	.	CASSSIAGGPTGELFF	TGTGCCAGCAGCTCGATAGCGGGAGGCCCGACCGGGGAGCTGTTTTTT
TRBD2	TRBV27	TRBJ2-5	.	CASSLTGGPGPQETQYF	TGTGCCAGCAGTTTGACGGGAGGGCCAGGGCCACAAGAGACCCAGTACTTC
.	TRBV20-1	TRBJ2-1	.	CSASSRYEQFF	TGCAGTGCTAGTTCGAGATATGAGCAGTTCTTC
TRBD1	TRBV2	TRBJ2-1	.	CATNRGLTSFDEQFF	TGTGCCACCAACAGGGGGCTGACCTCCTTCGATGAGCAGTTCTTC
.	TRBV7-9	TRBJ2-3	.	CASSLAPPDTQYF	TGTGCCAGCAGCTTAGCCCCCCCAGATACGCAGTATTTT